This TCR beta chain was obtained from a study of blood T cell repertoires in COVID-19. Study at large: The origin of the acute and convalescent COVID-19 samples was the United States, Italy and Spain. Sources were T cells, B-cell-depleted T cells, or PBMCs; the material itself was cDNA or gDNA.

Per the original methods: Reference gene primer amplification gave estimated nucleated cell counts. The data were produced by immunoSEQ multiplex PCR, yet TCRdb's version contains in-frame clones alone and is incomplete. V and J calls and clone size come straight from that table; D and trimming were deduced from the DNA. The profile shows roughly 130,000 clones, about nine tenths of them singletons. Enrollment of patients from Seattle took place during active infection, with longitudinal follow-up. Sequenced input: peripheral blood. This TCR was sampled from a human donor with COVID-19, enrolled during active disease. The donor label of this sample is uncertain.

CDR3 sequence: CATTAGEGGEQFF. The CDR3 DNA is TGTGCCACCACGGCGGGGGAGGGGGGTGAGCAGTTCTTC. The V gene is TRBV24-1, the J gene TRBJ2-1; a weak D match, TRBD2 (7 bases). Trimming removed 8 bases from V and 9 bases from J, with 16 bases in between. CDR1 and CDR2 (germline): KGHDR, SFDVKD. This CDR3 is 13 amino acids long.